This TCR beta chain stems from a study of blood T cells in healthy people across ages. This clonotype was detected many times. The CDR3 contains 15 residues. Between the trimmed V and J ends, which lost 3 bases and 2 bases, there was a span of 12 bases. For the second PCR, which ran for 7 to 11 cycles, a sample-barcoded 5' primer and a J-beta primer mix were used. TCRdb re-called the 5' RACE reads with MiXCR, one entry per CDR3 protein. This table holds 800,000 to 950,000 distinct CDR3 sequences, roughly 40% found once. Caucasian individuals from Russia who were healthy and aged about 6 to 95 acted as donors. Total RNA was isolated from each sample in quantities of at least 6 micrograms.

This TCR came from a man in his late teens or twenties in good health. Sequencing was performed on blood. The chain is built from TRBV12-3 or TRBV12-4 and TRBJ2-3; no firm D call. CDR3 sequence reads: CASSFMDGYTDTQYF. The CDR3, as DNA: TGTGCCAGCAGTTTTATGGACGGATACACAGATACGCAGTATTTT.